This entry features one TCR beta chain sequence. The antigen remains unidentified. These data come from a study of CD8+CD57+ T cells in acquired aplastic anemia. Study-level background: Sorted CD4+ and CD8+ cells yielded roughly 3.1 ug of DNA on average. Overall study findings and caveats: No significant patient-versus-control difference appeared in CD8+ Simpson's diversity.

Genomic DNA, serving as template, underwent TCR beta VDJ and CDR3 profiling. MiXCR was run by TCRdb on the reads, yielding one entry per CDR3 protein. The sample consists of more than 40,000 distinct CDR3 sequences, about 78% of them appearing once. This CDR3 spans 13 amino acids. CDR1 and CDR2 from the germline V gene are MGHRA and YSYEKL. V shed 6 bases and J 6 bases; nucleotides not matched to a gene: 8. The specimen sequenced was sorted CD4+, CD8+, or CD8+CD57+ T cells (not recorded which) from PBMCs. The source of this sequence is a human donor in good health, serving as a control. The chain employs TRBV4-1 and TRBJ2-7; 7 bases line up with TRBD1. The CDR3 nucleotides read TGCGCCAGCAGGCCGGGACAGACGGGCGAGCAGTACTTC. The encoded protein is CASRPGQTGEQYF.